This T cell receptor (beta chain) appears in the sequencing data of a study of blood T cell repertoires in COVID-19. Overall study context: PBMCs, B-cell-depleted T cells, or T cells were the source of the cDNA or gDNA that made up the material.

Per the authors' pipeline: Estimation of nucleated cell counts was performed using reference gene primer amplification. Using immunoSEQ multiplex PCR, the repertoire was profiled, and TCRdb retains in-frame clones only, with some absent. V and J calls and clone size are given by that table; D and trimming were obtained from the DNA. The sample lists 150,000 or so clones, 85% to 90% occurring once. Per germline, CDR1 SGHVS and CDR2 FNYEAQ. The CDR3 has 17 residues. As concerns this clone: The junction departs from germline at one end; a sequencing error may be responsible. Other nucleotide sequences in the sample specify the same CDR3.

Sequencing was done on a sample of peripheral blood. The chain has TRBV7-6 and TRBJ1-3; D might be TRBD1 (5 bases). This clonotype was obtained from a man between 18 and 35 years old with COVID-19, enrolled during active disease. Here the CDR3 reads CASSRPTSGVGANTIYF. The CDR3 DNA reads as TGTGCCAGCAGCCGACCCACTTCGGGGGTCGGGGCAAACACTATATATTTT.